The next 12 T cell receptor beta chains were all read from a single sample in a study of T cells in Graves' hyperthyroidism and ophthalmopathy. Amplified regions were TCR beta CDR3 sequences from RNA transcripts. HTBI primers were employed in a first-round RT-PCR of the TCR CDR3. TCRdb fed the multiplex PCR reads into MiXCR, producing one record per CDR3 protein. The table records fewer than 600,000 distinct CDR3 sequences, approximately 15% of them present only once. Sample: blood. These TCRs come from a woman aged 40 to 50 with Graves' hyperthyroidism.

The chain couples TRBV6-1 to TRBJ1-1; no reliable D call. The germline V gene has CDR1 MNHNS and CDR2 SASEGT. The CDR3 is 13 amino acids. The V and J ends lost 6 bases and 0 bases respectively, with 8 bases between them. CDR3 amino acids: CASSGKMNTEAFF. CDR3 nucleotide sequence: TGTGCCAGCAGCGGAAAGATGAACACTGAAGCTTTCTTT.

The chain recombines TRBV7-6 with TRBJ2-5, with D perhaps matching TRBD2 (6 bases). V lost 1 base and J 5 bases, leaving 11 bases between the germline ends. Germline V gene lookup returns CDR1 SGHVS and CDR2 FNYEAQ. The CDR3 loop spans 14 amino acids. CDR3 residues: CASSLGGEGETQYF. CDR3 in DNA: TGTGCCAGCAGCTTAGGCGGGGAAGGCGAGACCCAGTACTTC.

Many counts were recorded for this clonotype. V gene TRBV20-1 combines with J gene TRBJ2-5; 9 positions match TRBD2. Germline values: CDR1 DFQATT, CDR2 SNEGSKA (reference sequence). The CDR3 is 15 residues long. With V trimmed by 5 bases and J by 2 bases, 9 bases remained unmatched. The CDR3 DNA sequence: TGCAGTGCTGGAGGGCTAGCGGGAAGTCAAGAGACCCAGTACTTC. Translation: CSAGGLAGSQETQYF.

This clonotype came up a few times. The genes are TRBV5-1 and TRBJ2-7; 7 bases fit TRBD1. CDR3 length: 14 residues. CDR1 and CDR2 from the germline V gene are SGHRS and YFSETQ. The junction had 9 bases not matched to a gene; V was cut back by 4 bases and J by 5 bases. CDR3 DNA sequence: TGCGCCAGCAGCCGTTCAGGACAGGCTGACGAGCAGTACTTC. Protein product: CASSRSGQADEQYF.

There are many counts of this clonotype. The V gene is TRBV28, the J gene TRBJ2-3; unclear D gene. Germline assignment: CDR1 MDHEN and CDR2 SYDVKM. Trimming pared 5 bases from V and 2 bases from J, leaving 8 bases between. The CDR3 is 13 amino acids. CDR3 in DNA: TGTGCCAGCAGTCCGGAGATCACAGATACGCAGTATTTT. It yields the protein CASSPEITDTQYF.

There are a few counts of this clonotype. As DNA, the CDR3 is TGTGCCAGCCGGGCCGGGGAGCTGTTTTTT. Translated, it gives CASRAGELFF. This chain uses TRBV18 with TRBJ2-2; D unclear. Germline-derived CDR1 and CDR2 are KGHSH and LQKENI. This CDR3 has 10 amino acids. V lost 8 bases and J 6 bases, leaving 4 bases between the germline ends.

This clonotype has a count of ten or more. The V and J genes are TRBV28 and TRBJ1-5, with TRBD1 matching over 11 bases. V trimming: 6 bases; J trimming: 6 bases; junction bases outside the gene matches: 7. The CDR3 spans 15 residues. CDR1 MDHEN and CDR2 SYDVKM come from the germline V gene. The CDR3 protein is CASSPDRGHGQPQHF. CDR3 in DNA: TGTGCCAGCAGCCCGGACAGGGGGCACGGTCAGCCCCAGCATTTT.

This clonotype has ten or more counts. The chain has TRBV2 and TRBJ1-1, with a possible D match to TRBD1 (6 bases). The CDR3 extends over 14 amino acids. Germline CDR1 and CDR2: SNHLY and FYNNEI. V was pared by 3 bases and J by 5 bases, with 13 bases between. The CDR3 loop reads CASSDVTGRTEAFF. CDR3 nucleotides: TGTGCCAGCAGTGATGTTACAGGGAGGACTGAAGCTTTCTTT.

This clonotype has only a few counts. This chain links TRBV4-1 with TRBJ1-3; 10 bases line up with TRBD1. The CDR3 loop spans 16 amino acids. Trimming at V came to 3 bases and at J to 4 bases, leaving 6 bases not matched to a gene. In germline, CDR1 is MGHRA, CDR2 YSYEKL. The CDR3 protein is CASSHPRQGAGNTIYF. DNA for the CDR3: TGCGCCAGCAGCCATCCCAGACAGGGGGCCGGAAACACCATATATTTT.

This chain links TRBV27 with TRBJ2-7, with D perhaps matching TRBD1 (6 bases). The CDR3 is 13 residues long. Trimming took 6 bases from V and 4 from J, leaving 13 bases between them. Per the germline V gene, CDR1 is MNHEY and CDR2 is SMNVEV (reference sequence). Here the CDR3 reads CASSPEDSYEQYF. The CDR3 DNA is TGTGCCAGCAGCCCGGAGGACAGTTACGAGCAGTACTTC.

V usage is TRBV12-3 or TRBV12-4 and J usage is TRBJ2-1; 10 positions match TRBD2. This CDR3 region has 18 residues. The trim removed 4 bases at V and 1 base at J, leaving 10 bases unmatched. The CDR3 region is CASSYRGGLADSYNEQFF. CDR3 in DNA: TGTGCCAGCAGTTACAGGGGAGGACTAGCGGATTCCTACAATGAGCAGTTCTTC.

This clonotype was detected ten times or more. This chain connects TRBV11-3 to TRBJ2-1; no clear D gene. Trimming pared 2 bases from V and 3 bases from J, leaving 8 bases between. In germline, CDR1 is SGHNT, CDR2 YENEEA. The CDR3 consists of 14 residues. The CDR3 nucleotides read TGTGCCAGCAGCTTAAACAACGGCTACAATGAGCAGTTCTTC. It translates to CASSLNNGYNEQFF.